The clone carrying this T cell receptor beta chain was seen repeatedly, ten times or more. This specimen comes from a study of blood T cell repertoires in COVID-19. As for the study in general: The United States, Italy and Spain provided the acute and convalescent COVID-19 samples.

In germline, CDR1 is MNHEY, CDR2 SMNVEV (reference sequence). This CDR3 spans 14 amino acids. The germline V and J ends were trimmed by 4 bases and 5 bases, with 14 bases remaining between them. Authors' data handling: From reference gene primer amplification, estimates of nucleated cell counts were derived. The repertoire was sequenced with immunoSEQ multiplex PCR; TCRdb's copy has only in-frame clones and lacks some. That table is the source of V, J and clone size, and D and trimming were worked out from the DNA. The data contain roughly 130,000 clones, roughly 85% of them singletons. The chain carries TRBV27 and TRBJ1-1; a possible D gene is TRBD1 (5 bases). The sequence was obtained from a man aged 40-49 years with acute or convalescent COVID-19. The sample taken for sequencing was peripheral blood. CDR3 residues: CASSSVSGPTEAFF. The CDR3 DNA reads TGTGCCAGCAGTTCCGTCTCAGGGCCGACTGAAGCTTTCTTT.